Below, 15 T cell receptor beta chains from the same sample are listed, as sequenced in a study of T cells in Graves' hyperthyroidism and ophthalmopathy. RNA transcripts provided the source from which TCR beta CDR3 regions were amplified. Researchers ran a first-round RT-PCR on the TCR CDR3 using the HTBI primer set. TCRdb redid the calling of the multiplex PCR reads with MiXCR, one entry per CDR3 protein. This table has about 510,000 distinct CDR3 sequences, around 13% appearing once. Sequenced sample: blood. These TCRs come from a woman in her thirties or forties with Graves' hyperthyroidism.

This clonotype was picked up many times. V gene TRBV20-1 combines with J gene TRBJ2-1, with 9 bases aligning to TRBD2. The CDR3 has 13 amino acids. Germline V gene sequence: CDR1 DFQATT, CDR2 SNEGSKA (reference sequence). CDR3 residues: CSWREGHEDEQFF. CDR3 DNA: TGCAGCTGGCGGGAGGGCCATGAGGATGAGCAGTTCTTC.

This clonotype was picked up many times. The V call is TRBV5-6, the J call TRBJ2-3; D might be TRBD2 (6 bases). The CDR3 is 19 residues long. The germline V gene encodes CDR1 SGHDT and CDR2 YYEEEE. Trimming cost V 6 bases and J 4 bases, with 30 bases left between them. Written as DNA, the CDR3 is TGTGCCAGCACCTTAAGTCGGCCCCAGGACTACACGATCGCAGATACGCAGTATTTT. Translating it yields CASTLSRPQDYTIADTQYF.

The gene calls are TRBV3-1 and TRBJ2-4, with 10 bases lining up with TRBD1. Germline V gene sequence: CDR1 LGHDT, CDR2 YNNKEL (reference sequence). Unmatched junction bases numbered 7, after V lost 2 bases and J lost 6 bases. The CDR3 totals 16 residues. CDR3 sequence reads: CASSQRARDRGNIQYF. The CDR3 nucleotides read TGTGCCAGCAGCCAAAGGGCCCGGGACAGGGGAAACATTCAGTACTTC.

A single count supports this clonotype. This chain uses TRBV5-4 with TRBJ1-1; D not resolved. CDR1 and CDR2 from the germline V gene are SGHNT and YYREEE (reference sequence). Trimming removed 2 bases at V and 5 bases at J, with 10 bases between. The CDR3 is 13 residues long. In DNA form, the CDR3 reads TGTGCCAGCAGCTTTCCCGAGAGGACTGAAGCTTTCTTT. Its translation is CASSFPERTEAFF.

This clonotype was recorded at least ten times. It may be a read error: a sequence one base away is much more abundant. The chain carries TRBV10-3 and TRBJ2-7; 9 bases agree with TRBD1. Germline values: CDR1 ENHRY, CDR2 SYGVKD. V shed 5 bases and J 3 bases; nucleotides not matched to a gene: 2. This CDR3 contains 13 residues. The CDR3 DNA reads as TGTGCCATCAGTCCGGGACAGGGCTACGAGCAGTACTTC. Amino acid sequence: CAISPGQGYEQYF.

This clonotype was observed a few times. The chain carries TRBV27 and TRBJ2-1; maybe TRBD1 (5 bases). The CDR3 is 14 residues long. From germline, CDR1 is MNHEY and CDR2 SMNVEV (reference sequence). V was clipped by 6 bases and J by 6 bases, with 15 bases between them. The CDR3 here is CASRGRVGANEQFF. CDR3 nucleotides: TGTGCCAGCAGGGGTAGGGTAGGGGCCAATGAGCAGTTCTTC.

This clonotype has a handful of counts. The chain is built from TRBV12-3 or TRBV12-4 and TRBJ2-3; TRBD2 matches 9 bases. CDR3 length equals 16 residues. After removal of 7 bases from V and 3 bases from J, the junction contained 11 bases not matched to a gene. CDR3: CASIPSLAGRTDTQYF. CDR3 nucleotides: TGTGCCAGCATCCCTTCTCTAGCGGGGAGGACAGATACGCAGTATTTT.

Of note for this clonotype: A much larger clone differs by one base, so this may be a read error. The chain is built from TRBV7-9 and TRBJ1-5; tentatively, D is TRBD1 (6 bases). CDR1 is SEHNR, CDR2 FQNEAQ, per germline (reference sequence). Trimming removed 5 bases from V and 4 bases from J, with 12 bases in between. The CDR3 totals 14 residues. This CDR3 reads CASSGGTPNQPQHF. The CDR3, as DNA: TGTGCCAGCAGCGGAGGGACACCGAATCAGCCCCAGCATTTT. Supplemented by reference TRBV7-9 and TRBJ1-5, the full variable domain reads DTGVSQNPRHKITKRGQNVTFRCDPISEHNRLYWYRQTLGQGPEFLTYFQNEAQLEKSRLLSDRFSAERPKGSFSTLEIQRTEQGDSAMYLCASSGGTPNQPQHFGDGTRLSIL.

A note on this clonotype: This likely reflects a read error, since a far larger clone is one base away. This chain links TRBV7-9 with TRBJ2-7; tentatively, D is TRBD1 (6 bases). The germline CDR1 and CDR2 sequences are SEHNR and FQNEAQ (reference sequence). This CDR3 comprises 13 residues. Trimming took off 6 bases at V and 2 bases at J, with 11 bases between the two ends. Written as DNA, the CDR3 is TGTGCCAGCAGGCCCGGGACACCCTACGAGCAGTACTTC. Encoded protein: CASRPGTPYEQYF. The variable domain in full, completed from reference TRBV7-9 and TRBJ2-7, reads DTGVSQNPRHKITKRGQNVTFRCDPISEHNRLYWYRQTLGQGPEFLTYFQNEAQLEKSRLLSDRFSAERPKGSFSTLEIQRTEQGDSAMYLCASRPGTPYEQYFGPGTRLTVT.

This clonotype was recorded many times. This chain joins TRBV24-1 and TRBJ2-3; 9 nucleotides agree with TRBD1. V shed 3 bases, J shed 2 bases, and the junction held 8 bases outside the gene matches. The CDR3 is made up of 17 amino acids. The germline V gene encodes CDR1 KGHDR and CDR2 SFDVKD. The CDR3 nucleotides are TGTGCCACCAGTGATCCCTCGACAGGGGGGGTCACAGATACGCAGTATTTT. Its protein product is CATSDPSTGGVTDTQYF.

This clonotype was seen many times. The chain recombines TRBV6-1 with TRBJ2-5; TRBD2 matches at 10 bases. This CDR3 has 16 residues. Germline-derived CDR1 and CDR2 are MNHNS and SASEGT. V was pared by 6 bases and J by 4 bases, with 11 bases of the junction left unmatched. The CDR3 region has the DNA TGTGCCAGCAGCTTTCGCCCTAGCGGGAGAGGAGAGACCCAGTACTTC. Encoded protein: CASSFRPSGRGETQYF.

The genes are TRBV20-1 and TRBJ2-3, with TRBD2 matching over 15 bases. Losses at the gene ends were 5 bases for V and 0 bases for J; bases not matched to a gene: 6. Germline V gives CDR1 DFQATT, CDR2 SNEGSKA (reference sequence). The length of the CDR3 is 17 residues. CDR3 coding DNA: TGCAGTGCTTCCGAGGGACTAGCGGGAGGTAGCACAGATACGCAGTATTTT. Its protein is CSASEGLAGGSTDTQYF.

The chain uses TRBV2 and TRBJ2-5; no clear D gene. The CDR3 totals 13 residues. Germline V gene lookup returns CDR1 SNHLY and CDR2 FYNNEI. V was trimmed by 5 bases and J by 5 bases, leaving 12 bases between them. Written as DNA, the CDR3 is TGTGCCAGCAGTTTAAATAGCTTTGAGACCCAGTACTTC. It encodes CASSLNSFETQYF.

This clonotype was counted a few times. This chain joins TRBV7-9 and TRBJ1-3; 8 bases line up with TRBD1. The CDR3 length is 16 residues. Germline CDR1 SEHNR, CDR2 FQNEAQ (reference sequence). After removal of 6 bases from V and 3 bases from J, the junction contained 10 bases not matched to a gene. The CDR3 nucleotides read TGTGCCAGCAGGTCCGGACAGGGCATGGATGGAAACACCATATATTTT. Translation gives CASRSGQGMDGNTIYF.

The CDR3 reads CASRKGSSYNEQFF. CDR3 coding DNA: TGTGCCAGCAGAAAGGGAAGCTCCTACAATGAGCAGTTCTTC. The chain recombines TRBV2 with TRBJ2-1; D remains ambiguous. Looked up from germline, CDR1 is SNHLY and CDR2 is FYNNEI. The CDR3 is 14 residues long. The V end lost 6 bases, the J end lost 0 bases, and 9 bases lay between the germline ends.